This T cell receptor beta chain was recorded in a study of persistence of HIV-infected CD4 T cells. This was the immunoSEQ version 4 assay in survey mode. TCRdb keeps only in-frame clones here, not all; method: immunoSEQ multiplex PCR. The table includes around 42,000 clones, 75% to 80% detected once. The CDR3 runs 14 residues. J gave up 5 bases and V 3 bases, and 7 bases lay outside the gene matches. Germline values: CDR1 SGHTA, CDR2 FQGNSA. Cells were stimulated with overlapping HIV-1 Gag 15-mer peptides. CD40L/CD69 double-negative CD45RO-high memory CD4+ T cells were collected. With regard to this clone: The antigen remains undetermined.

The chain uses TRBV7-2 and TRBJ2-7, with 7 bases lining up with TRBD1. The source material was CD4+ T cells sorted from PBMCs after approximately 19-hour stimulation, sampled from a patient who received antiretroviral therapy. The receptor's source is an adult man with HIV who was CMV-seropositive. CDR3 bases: TGTGCCAGCAGCTTGAGCAGGGGGAAAGACGAGCAGTACTTC. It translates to CASSLSRGKDEQYF.